The entry below gives a single T cell receptor (beta chain) sequence along with its context. As processed by the authors: From reference gene primer amplification, estimates of nucleated cell counts were derived. Assay used: immunoSEQ multiplex PCR; TCRdb lists only in-frame clones, some missing. That table furnishes V, J and clone size, whereas the DNA furnished D and trimming. The table records 210,000 or so clones, approximately 90% of them present only once. This CDR3 region has 13 residues. The V gene's germline CDR1 is MNHEY and CDR2 SVGEGT. The V end was cut by 5 bases, the J end by 5 bases, with 12 bases between. This entry comes from a study of blood T cell repertoires in COVID-19. The overall study: COVID-19 samples from acute and convalescent phases originated in the United States, Italy and Spain.

The chain carries TRBV6-2 or TRBV6-3 and TRBJ1-2; D is perhaps TRBD1 (6 bases). The sequenced sample was peripheral blood. The clonotype was recovered from a man aged 50 or older with acute or convalescent COVID-19. CDR3 sequence: CASSPPGVYGYTF. The CDR3 DNA follows: TGTGCCAGCAGTCCCCCAGGGGTATATGGCTACACCTTC.